This T cell receptor (beta chain) was observed in a study of CD8 T cells in ankylosing spondylitis. Points from the study as a whole: Past research had described some motif variants in reactive arthritis synovial fluid and blood. Ankylosing spondylitis blood appeared to carry a characteristic TCR beta motif of fewer than 10 highly homologous variants.

With regard to this clonotype: Its antigen remains unknown.

TCRdb analysed the 5' RACE reads with MiXCR anew, one entry per CDR3 protein. The table includes about 250,000 distinct CDR3 sequences, over 9.5% detected once. Trimming cost V 5 bases and J 0 bases, with 13 bases left between them. Germline V gene sequence: CDR1 DFQATT, CDR2 SNEGSKA (reference sequence). This CDR3 has 14 amino acids. V is TRBV20-1 and J is TRBJ1-1, with D hard to call. Sequencing was carried out using blood, either unsorted or a sorted T cell fraction (not recorded which). The receptor's source is a male donor with ankylosing spondylitis or in good health (not recorded which). The CDR3 reads CSAPTGSMNTEAFF. The CDR3 nucleotides are TGCAGTGCTCCTACGGGATCTATGAACACTGAAGCTTTCTTT.